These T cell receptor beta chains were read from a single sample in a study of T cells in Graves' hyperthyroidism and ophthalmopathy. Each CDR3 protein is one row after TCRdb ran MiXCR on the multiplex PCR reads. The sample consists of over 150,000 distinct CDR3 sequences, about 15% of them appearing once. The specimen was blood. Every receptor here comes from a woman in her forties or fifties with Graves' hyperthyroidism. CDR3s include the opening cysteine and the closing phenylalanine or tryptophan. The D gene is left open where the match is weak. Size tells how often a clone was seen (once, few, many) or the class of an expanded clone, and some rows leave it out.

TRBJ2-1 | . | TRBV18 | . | CASSPPGGGLYGEQFF | TGTGCCAGCTCACCACCGGGGGGCGGCCTGTACGGTGAGCAGTTCTTC
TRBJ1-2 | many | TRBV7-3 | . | CASSLTGDRLYGYTF | TGTGCCAGCAGCTTAACGGGAGACAGATTATATGGCTACACCTTC
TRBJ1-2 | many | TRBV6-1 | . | CASSQRFYGYTF | TGTGCCAGCAGTCAGAGGTTCTATGGCTACACCTTC
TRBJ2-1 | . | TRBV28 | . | CASRRDSEANEQFF | TGTGCCAGCAGGCGGGACAGCGAAGCCAATGAGCAGTTCTTC
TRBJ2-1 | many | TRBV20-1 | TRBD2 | CSAPGLAGDNEQFF | TGCAGTGCTCCGGGACTAGCGGGGGACAATGAGCAGTTCTTC
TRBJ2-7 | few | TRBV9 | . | CASSVESGDFDEQYF | TGTGCCAGCAGCGTAGAGTCAGGGGACTTCGACGAGCAGTACTTC
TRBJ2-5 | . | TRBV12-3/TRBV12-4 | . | CASSLRTSKETQYF | TGTGCCAGCAGTTTGCGGACCAGCAAAGAGACCCAGTACTTC
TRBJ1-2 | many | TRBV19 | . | CASSIGAGATNYGYTF | TGTGCCAGTAGTATCGGGGCAGGGGCTACTAACTATGGCTACACCTTC
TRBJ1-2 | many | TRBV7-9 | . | CASSFTGSGYTF | TGTGCCAGCAGCTTTACAGGGTCTGGCTACACCTTC
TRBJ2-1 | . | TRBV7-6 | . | CASSLVANEQFF | TGTGCCAGCAGCTTAGTCGCGAATGAGCAGTTCTTC
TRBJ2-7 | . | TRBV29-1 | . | CSGRVPSSYEQYF | TGCAGCGGGAGGGTCCCGAGCTCCTACGAGCAGTACTTC
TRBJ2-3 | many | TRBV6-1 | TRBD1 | CASSDGQGRDTQYF | TGTGCCAGCAGTGATGGACAGGGGAGAGATACGCAGTATTTT
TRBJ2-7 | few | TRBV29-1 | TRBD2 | CSVGEGSYEQYF | TGCAGCGTTGGGGAGGGCTCCTACGAGCAGTACTTC
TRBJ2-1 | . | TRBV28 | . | CASSSRGSRYNEQFF | TGTGCCAGCAGTTCTCGCGGGTCGCGATACAATGAGCAGTTCTTC
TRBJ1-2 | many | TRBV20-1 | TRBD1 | CSALDRERNYGYTF | TGCAGTGCTTTGGACAGGGAGAGGAACTATGGCTACACCTTC
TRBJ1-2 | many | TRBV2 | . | CASTPLAGLGYTF | TGTGCCAGCACCCCGTTAGCAGGGCTTGGCTACACCTTC
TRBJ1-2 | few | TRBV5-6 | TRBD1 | CASAAGGTGGLNYGYTF | TGTGCCAGCGCCGCCGGGGGGACAGGGGGCTTAAACTATGGCTACACCTTC
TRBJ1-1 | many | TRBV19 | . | CASNRGRLEGTEAFF | TGTGCCAGTAATCGCGGGAGGTTGGAGGGCACTGAAGCTTTCTTT
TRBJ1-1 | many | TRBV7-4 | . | CASSLARGGNTEAFF | TGTGCCAGCAGCTTAGCGCGTGGAGGGAACACTGAAGCTTTCTTT
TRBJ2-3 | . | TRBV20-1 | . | CGASTDTQYF | TGCGGGGCCTCGACAGATACGCAGTATTTT
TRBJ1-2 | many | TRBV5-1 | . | CASSLIPGLDYGYTF | TGCGCCAGCAGCTTGATTCCAGGGCTGGACTATGGCTACACCTTC
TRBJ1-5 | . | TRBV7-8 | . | CASSLDNLEFMNQPQHF | TGTGCCAGCAGCTTAGATAACCTGGAATTCATGAATCAGCCCCAGCATTTT
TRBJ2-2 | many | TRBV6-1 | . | CASSLLRGAGTGELFF | TGTGCCAGCAGCCTCCTACGAGGGGCGGGCACCGGGGAGCTGTTTTTT
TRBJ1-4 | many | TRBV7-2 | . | CASSLARYTGWGEKLFF | TGTGCCAGCAGCTTAGCTCGATACACTGGCTGGGGGGAAAAACTGTTTTTT
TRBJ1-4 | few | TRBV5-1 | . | CASSDSATNEKLFF | TGCGCCAGCTCGGATTCTGCAACTAATGAAAAACTGTTTTTT
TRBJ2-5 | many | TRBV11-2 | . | CASSSVGAGWETQYF | TGTGCCAGCAGCTCTGTGGGCGCAGGGTGGGAGACCCAGTACTTC
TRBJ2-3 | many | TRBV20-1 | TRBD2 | CSARGLAGTDTQYF | TGCAGTGCTAGAGGACTAGCGGGCACAGATACGCAGTATTTT
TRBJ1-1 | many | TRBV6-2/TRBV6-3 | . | CASSYQVDDTEAFF | TGTGCCAGCAGTTATCAGGTAGACGACACTGAAGCTTTCTTT
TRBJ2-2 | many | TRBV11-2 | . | CASSPPAGELFF | TGTGCCAGCAGCCCTCCTGCCGGGGAGCTGTTTTTT
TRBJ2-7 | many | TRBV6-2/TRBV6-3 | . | CASSASTGARGLYEQYF | TGTGCCAGCAGTGCCTCCACTGGGGCTCGAGGGCTCTACGAGCAGTACTTC
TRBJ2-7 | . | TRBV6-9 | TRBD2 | CASSSGTSGRTPRREQYF | TGTGCCAGCAGTTCCGGGACTAGCGGGAGGACGCCGCGGAGGGAGCAGTACTTC
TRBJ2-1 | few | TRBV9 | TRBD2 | CASSPGGGGYNEQFF | TGTGCCAGCAGCCCCGGGGGGGGAGGCTACAATGAGCAGTTCTTC
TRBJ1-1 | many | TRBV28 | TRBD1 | CASSRWGGTGTTEAFF | TGTGCCAGCAGCCGATGGGGTGGGACAGGGACCACTGAAGCTTTCTTT
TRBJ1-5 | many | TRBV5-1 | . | CASSLEPTPDQPQHF | TGCGCCAGCAGCTTGGAACCGACGCCGGATCAGCCCCAGCATTTT
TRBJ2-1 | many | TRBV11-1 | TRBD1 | CASSLGQGVRNEQFF | TGTGCCAGCAGCTTAGGACAGGGGGTAAGGAATGAGCAGTTCTTC
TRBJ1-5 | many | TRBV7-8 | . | CASSLANRVDQPQHF | TGTGCCAGCAGCTTAGCTAACAGGGTTGATCAGCCCCAGCATTTT
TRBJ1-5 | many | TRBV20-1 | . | CSARDGGNQPQHF | TGCAGTGCTAGAGACGGTGGCAATCAGCCCCAGCATTTT
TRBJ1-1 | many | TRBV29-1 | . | CSAKGQEAVTEAFF | TGCAGCGCAAAAGGGCAGGAGGCCGTAACTGAAGCTTTCTTT
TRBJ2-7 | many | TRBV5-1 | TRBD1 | CASSSSTGALGEQYF | TGCGCCAGCAGCTCTTCCACAGGGGCCCTGGGTGAGCAGTACTTC
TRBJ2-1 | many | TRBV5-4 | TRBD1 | CASDPGQGYNEQFF | TGTGCCAGCGACCCGGGACAGGGATACAATGAGCAGTTCTTC
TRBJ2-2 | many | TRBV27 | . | CASTRLGAGELFF | TGTGCCAGCACCCGGTTGGGGGCCGGGGAGCTGTTTTTT
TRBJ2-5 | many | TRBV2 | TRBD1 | CASRGTAHQETQYF | TGTGCCAGCAGGGGGACAGCGCACCAAGAGACCCAGTACTTC
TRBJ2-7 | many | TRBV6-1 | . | CASSWAGDYEQYF | TGTGCCAGCAGTTGGGCAGGGGATTACGAGCAGTACTTC
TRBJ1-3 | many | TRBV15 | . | CATSRGGMGLSGNTIYF | TGTGCCACCAGCAGAGGGGGAATGGGGCTCTCTGGAAACACCATATATTTT
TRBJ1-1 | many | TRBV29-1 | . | CSVEVRTRVTEAFF | TGCAGCGTTGAAGTTCGAACAAGGGTGACTGAAGCTTTCTTT
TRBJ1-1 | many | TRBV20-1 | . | CSARGMNTEAFF | TGCAGTGCTAGAGGTATGAACACTGAAGCTTTCTTT
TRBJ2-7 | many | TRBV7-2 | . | CASRDTSYEQYF | TGTGCCAGCCGGGACACCTCCTACGAGCAGTACTTC
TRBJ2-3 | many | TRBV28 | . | CASTRTGFADTQYF | TGTGCCAGCACCCGAACAGGTTTTGCAGATACGCAGTATTTT
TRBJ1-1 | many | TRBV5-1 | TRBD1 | CASSLGDSRTEAFF | TGCGCCAGCAGCTTGGGGGACAGCCGAACTGAAGCTTTCTTT
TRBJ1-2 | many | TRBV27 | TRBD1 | CASSPGQGAPGYTF | TGTGCCAGCAGCCCGGGACAGGGGGCGCCTGGCTACACCTTC